This T cell receptor (beta chain) was recorded in a study of blood T cell repertoires in COVID-19. For the study at large: Sites across the United States, Italy and Spain contributed samples from acute and convalescent COVID-19. Sample material is recorded as cDNA or gDNA derived from T cells, B-cell-depleted T cells, or PBMCs.

Those who participated ranged in age from about 18 to 89 years and resided in under 25 US areas. V lost 2 bases to trimming and J lost 4 bases, with 16 bases between them. Per the germline V gene, CDR1 is SGHDT and CDR2 is YYEEEE. CDR3 length: 16 residues. The authors' processing: Amplification of reference gene primers was used by the study to estimate nucleated cell counts. Libraries were prepared by immunoSEQ multiplex PCR; TCRdb keeps only in-frame clonotypes and omits some of them. The V and J calls and the clone size are those of that table, but D and trimming were determined from the DNA. The sample includes 250,000 to 300,000 clones, 75% to 95% of them seen just once.

Sequenced: PBMCs or T cells enriched from blood (not recorded which). The receptor comes from a woman aged 25 to 39 who had recovered from COVID-19. V and J are TRBV5-6 and TRBJ1-5; D possibly corresponds to TRBD1 (5 bases). This chain's CDR3 is CASSFRSTARNQPQHF. As DNA, the CDR3 is TGTGCCAGCAGCTTTCGGTCGACAGCCCGTAATCAGCCCCAGCATTTT. The entire variable domain, with the rest obtained from reference TRBV5-6 and TRBJ1-5, is as follows: DAGVTQSPTHLIKTRGQQVTLRCSPKSGHDTVSWYQQALGQGPQFIFQYYEEEERQRGNFPDRFSGHQFPNYSSELNVNALLLGDSALYLCASSFRSTARNQPQHFGDGTRLSIL.